The sequence of this T cell receptor (beta chain) was determined in a study of shared clonotypes between healthy human individuals. A note on this clone: As yet, its antigen is unknown.

Regarding the study as a whole: Clonotype sharing across a few donors was observed for about 5.2% of naive CD4 clonotypes.

Data came from immunoSEQ multiplex PCR; TCRdb stores just in-frame clones and leaves some out. The sample records about 670,000 clones, less than 80% being singletons. V was clipped by 1 base and J by 1 base; unmatched bases: 3. The CDR3 runs 15 residues. Germline CDR1 is GTSNPN and CDR2 is SVGIG (reference sequence). Sequenced input: memory CD4+ T cells sorted from blood. Subset given: CD45RA-negative fraction. This clonotype was obtained from a woman between 25 and 40 years old in good health. V usage is TRBV30 and J usage is TRBJ1-5; 8 bases match TRBD1. CDR3 nucleotide sequence: TGTGCCTGGAGTGGGTCAGGGGGCAGCAATCAGCCCCAGCATTTT. This translates into CAWSGSGGSNQPQHF. Full variable domain (remainder filled in from reference TRBV30 and TRBJ1-5): SQTIHQWPATLVQPVGSPLSLECTVEGTSNPNLYWYRQAAGRGLQLLFYSVGIGQISSEVPQNLSASRPQDRQFILSSKKLLLSDSGFYLCAWSGSGGSNQPQHFGDGTRLSIL.